The rows below give T cell receptor beta chains drawn from one sample of a study of cytomegalovirus exposure and HLA in healthy donors. Clones were sequenced by immunoSEQ multiplex PCR, and TCRdb holds only the in-frame ones, with some missing. The table shows 85,000 to 100,000 clones, with about nine tenths occurring only once. The sequenced sample was PBMCs. The receptors originated from a man aged 30-40 years in good health and CMV-seropositive. Each CDR3 is given with its conserved first and last residue. D genes are given only for firm matches. Part of the rows lack a size; the others show once, few, many or a class for expanded clones.

>.|TRBJ1-5|TRBV5-6|.
TGTGCCAGCAGCTTGGGGCTCAATCAGCCCCAGCATTTT
CASSLGLNQPQHF
>.|TRBJ2-1|TRBV29-1|.
TGCAGCGTTGAAGATCGAAGCGGAACCTACAATGAGCAGTTCTTC
CSVEDRSGTYNEQFF
>.|TRBJ2-3|TRBV7-9|TRBD1
TGTGCCAGCAGCGTACAGGGGCCAGATACGCAGTATTTT
CASSVQGPDTQYF
>.|TRBJ2-4|TRBV28|TRBD2
TGTGCCAGCAGTTCGCCCCATAGCGGGAGAAGTGAAAACATTCAGTACTTC
CASSSPHSGRSENIQYF
>once|TRBJ2-3|TRBV5-4|.
TGTGCCAGCAGCTTGTCCTCGGGCGGGCCTAGCACAGATACGCAGTATTTT
CASSLSSGGPSTDTQYF
>.|TRBJ2-3|TRBV5-5|.
TGTGCCAGCAGCTTCGACGACAGCCAGATACGGACAGATACGCAGTATTTT
CASSFDDSQIRTDTQYF
>.|TRBJ2-1|TRBV6-5|.
TGTGCCAGCAGTTGGGGCGGCCGCCCCTACAATGAGCAGTTCTTC
CASSWGGRPYNEQFF
>.|TRBJ1-1|TRBV13|.
TGTGCCAGCAGCCCGACCCCCAGGGATGCTTTCTTT
CASSPTPRDAFF
>once|TRBJ2-5|TRBV6-1|.
TGTGCCAGCAGGGAACCGGGGAAAGAGACCCAGTACTTC
CASREPGKETQYF
>.|TRBJ1-1|TRBV5-1|.
TGCGCCAGCAGCCCGGGGGTGCGGGTGACTGAAGCTTTCTTT
CASSPGVRVTEAFF
>.|TRBJ1-6|TRBV6-6|.
TGTGCCAGCAGTTCCGTCGGTAGTTCACCCCTCCACTTT
CASSSVGSSPLHF
>.|TRBJ2-2|TRBV2|TRBD1
TGTGCCAGCAGCAGACAGGGGCCCGGGGAGCTGTTTTTT
CASSRQGPGELFF
>.|TRBJ2-1|TRBV10-3|TRBD2
TGTGCCATCGGAGACTATAGCGGGAGAGCGAATGAGCAGTTCTTC
CAIGDYSGRANEQFF
>.|TRBJ2-1|TRBV7-6|TRBD2
TGTGCCAGCAGCTTAGTCGGCGGGAGAGCACACAATGAGCAGTTCTTC
CASSLVGGRAHNEQFF
>once|TRBJ2-5|TRBV28|TRBD1
TGTGCCAGCAGTTTACCGGGACAGGGGAGGGAGACCCAGTACTTC
CASSLPGQGRETQYF
>.|TRBJ2-5|TRBV28|.
TGTGCCAGCAGTTTCCCGAGGGAGACCCAGTACTTC
CASSFPRETQYF
>.|TRBJ1-1|TRBV5-6|.
TGTGCCAGCAGCTCGCGGGGGGTGGGGGACACTGAAGCTTTCTTT
CASSSRGVGDTEAFF
>.|TRBJ1-1|TRBV9|TRBD1
TGTGCCAGCAGCGTTACGACAGGGGGCCTAGGAGCTTTCTTT
CASSVTTGGLGAFF
>.|TRBJ1-4|TRBV19|.
TGTGCCAGTAGTATAGGACGCTCTAACAGTTACGAAAAACTGTTTTTT
CASSIGRSNSYEKLFF
>.|TRBJ2-1|TRBV30|.
TGTGCCGGTGGGACTTACTGTAGCTCCTACAATGAGCAGTTCTTC
CAGGTYCSSYNEQFF
>.|TRBJ2-1|TRBV15|.
TGTGCCACCAGCAGACTTCCCCCTGTCAATGAGCAGTTCTTC
CATSRLPPVNEQFF
>.|TRBJ1-5|TRBV18|TRBD1
TGTGCCAGCTCACCCCTGGGACAGGGACCTAATCAGCCCCAGCATTTT
CASSPLGQGPNQPQHF
>.|TRBJ1-1|TRBV28|.
TGTGCCAGCGGCGGTGGGACACCAAGCTCTCTCAGGGCTGAAGCTTTCTTT
CASGGGTPSSLRAEAFF
>.|TRBJ2-1|TRBV4-1|.
TGCGCCAGCAGCCAAGGAGAATACAATGAGCAGTTCTTC
CASSQGEYNEQFF
>.|TRBJ1-2|TRBV5-6|TRBD1
TGTGCCAGCAGCTCGGCCGGGACAGGGCTCTATGGCTACACCTTC
CASSSAGTGLYGYTF